This TCR beta chain comes out of a study of blood T cell repertoires in COVID-19. Data came from immunoSEQ multiplex PCR; TCRdb stores just in-frame clones and leaves some out. The table has fewer than 400,000 clones, under 90% seen once. The germline CDR1 and CDR2 sequences are SGDLS and YYNGEE. V shed 3 bases and J 5 bases; nucleotides not matched to a gene: 5. The CDR3 runs 14 residues. The sequence was obtained from a woman in her twenties or thirties who had recovered from COVID-19. The material sequenced was PBMCs or T cells enriched from blood (not recorded which). J is TRBJ2-3 and V is TRBV9; 8 positions match TRBD1. As DNA, the CDR3 is TGTGCCAGCAGCGAGACAGGGGCCCTAGATACGCAGTATTTT. It encodes CASSETGALDTQYF.